These T cell receptor beta chains were read from a single sample in a study of blood T cell repertoires in COVID-19. The data were produced by immunoSEQ multiplex PCR, yet TCRdb's version contains in-frame clones alone and is incomplete. Here the sample spans roughly 150,000 clones, around 86% being singletons. Sequenced input: peripheral blood. These receptors originate from a human donor in a cohort sampled during active COVID-19. Each CDR3 is given with its conserved first and last residue. The D gene is left open where the match is weak. Where a row states a size, it is once, few, many or the class of an expanded clone; other rows omit it.

>TRBJ2-4|.|TRBD1|TRBV12-3/TRBV12-4
CASSPTGRNIQYF
TGTGCCAGCAGCCCGACAGGGCGCAACATTCAGTACTTC
>TRBJ1-2|.|.|TRBV7-8
CASSLDNNYGYTF
TGTGCCAGCAGCTTAGACAACAACTATGGCTACACCTTC
>TRBJ2-7|few|TRBD2|TRBV6-6
CASRGLAGGSSYEQYF
TGTGCCAGCAGGGGACTAGCGGGAGGGAGCTCCTACGAGCAGTACTTC
>TRBJ2-4|.|.|TRBV11-3
CASSLVAIAKNIQYF
TGTGCCAGCAGCTTAGTAGCGATAGCCAAAAACATTCAGTACTTC
>TRBJ1-4|once|.|TRBV7-2
CASSPQGSLRANEKLFF
TGTGCCAGCAGCCCGCAGGGGAGCCTCCGGGCTAATGAAAAACTGTTTTTT
>TRBJ2-3|.|TRBD2|TRBV19
CASSMRIAGGTDTQYF
TGTGCCAGTAGTATGAGGATAGCGGGGGGCACAGATACGCAGTATTTT
>TRBJ2-5|.|.|TRBV9
CASSATQDTVETQYF
TGTGCCAGCAGCGCGACGCAGGACACAGTGGAGACCCAGTACTTC
>TRBJ2-5|.|TRBD2|TRBV27
CASSFGRLAGGLQETQYF
TGTGCCAGCAGTTTTGGGAGACTAGCGGGAGGCCTCCAAGAGACCCAGTACTTC
>TRBJ1-6|.|TRBD1|TRBV4-1
CASRAQGAYNSPLHF
TGCGCCAGCAGAGCGCAGGGGGCCTATAATTCACCCCTCCACTTT
>TRBJ2-7|.|TRBD2|TRBV27
CASSLAGTSYEQYF
TGTGCCAGCAGCCTAGCGGGCACCTCCTACGAGCAGTACTTC
>TRBJ2-7|many|.|TRBV27
CASSLSGAVNSYEQYF
TGTGCCAGCAGTTTATCGGGGGCGGTCAACTCCTACGAGCAGTACTTC
>TRBJ2-3|.|.|TRBV7-6
CASSFLGLAADTQYF
TGTGCCAGCAGCTTTCTGGGGCTCGCGGCAGATACGCAGTATTTT
>TRBJ2-5|.|TRBD2|TRBV7-9
CASSLAGRRVETQYF
TGTGCCAGCAGTCTAGCGGGCCGGAGAGTAGAGACCCAGTACTTC
>TRBJ2-1|.|.|TRBV19
CASSHLWDSLNNEQFF
TGTGCCAGTAGTCATTTATGGGACTCGCTAAACAATGAGCAGTTCTTC
>TRBJ2-1|.|TRBD2|TRBV25-1
CASSEVGERGVYEQFF
TGTGCCAGCAGTGAAGTCGGCGAGCGGGGTGTCTATGAGCAGTTCTTC
>TRBJ2-7|.|.|TRBV21-1
CASSKVEGASIYEQYF
TGTGCCAGCAGCAAAGTTGAGGGAGCATCGATCTACGAGCAGTACTTC
>TRBJ2-4|few|.|TRBV2
CASSTYMRNIQYF
TGTGCCAGCAGCACCTACATGCGGAACATTCAGTACTTC
>TRBJ1-5|.|.|TRBV28
CASSTQGSNQPQHF
TGTGCCAGCAGCACTCAGGGCAGCAATCAGCCCCAGCATTTT
>TRBJ1-2|.|TRBD1|TRBV9
CASSVNIRTGGKDYGYTF
TGTGCCAGCAGCGTAAATATACGGACAGGGGGCAAGGACTATGGCTACACCTTC
>TRBJ1-2|.|.|TRBV6-6
CASSYPYPDRTYGYTF
TGTGCCAGCAGTTACCCATACCCCGACAGGACCTATGGCTACACCTTC
>TRBJ2-5|.|.|TRBV5-4
CASSRRVRLDQETQYF
TGTGCCAGCAGCCGTAGGGTTCGACTAGACCAAGAGACCCAGTACTTC
>TRBJ1-1|.|.|TRBV29-1
CSAGQMNTEAFF
TGCAGCGCGGGACAAATGAACACTGAAGCTTTCTTT
>TRBJ2-3|few|TRBD2|TRBV4-2
CASSQYGGATDTQYF
TGTGCCAGCAGCCAATACGGGGGGGCCACAGATACGCAGTATTTT
>TRBJ1-1|.|.|TRBV9
CASSVGPGGGTEAFF
TGTGCCAGCAGCGTAGGGCCAGGCGGGGGCACTGAAGCTTTCTTT
>TRBJ2-1|.|TRBD2|TRBV9
CASSEIAGGSWDEQFF
TGTGCCAGCAGCGAGATAGCGGGAGGTTCATGGGATGAGCAGTTCTTC
>TRBJ2-3|once|TRBD1|TRBV5-1
CASSSRGRTDTQYF
TGCGCCAGCAGCTCCAGGGGGCGCACAGATACGCAGTATTTT
>TRBJ2-3|.|.|TRBV27
CASSRRVGHLTDTQYF
TGTGCCAGCAGCCGAAGGGTGGGACACCTCACAGATACGCAGTATTTT
>TRBJ2-2|.|TRBD2|TRBV19
CASSAASGSWYTGELFF
TGTGCCAGTAGTGCGGCCAGCGGGAGTTGGTACACCGGGGAGCTGTTTTTT
>TRBJ2-3|.|TRBD2|TRBV5-1
CASSPGLAGDTQYF
TGCGCCAGCAGCCCAGGACTAGCCGGAGATACGCAGTATTTT
>TRBJ2-7|.|TRBD2|TRBV10-3
CAISEGTSGSYEQYF
TGTGCCATCAGTGAAGGGACTAGCGGGTCCTACGAGCAGTACTTC
>TRBJ2-3|.|.|TRBV3-1/TRBV3-2
CASSQASTDTQYF
TGTGCCAGCAGCCAAGCTTCCACAGATACGCAGTATTTT
>TRBJ1-2|once|TRBD1|TRBV9
CASSARDRGYGYTF
TGTGCCAGCAGCGCAAGAGACAGGGGGTACGGCTACACCTTC
>TRBJ2-5|.|TRBD1|TRBV19
CASSSQGVKTQYF
TGTGCCAGTAGTTCACAGGGGGTGAAGACCCAGTACTTC
>TRBJ2-7|.|TRBD2|TRBV28
CASRGGFSYEQYF
TGTGCCAGCAGGGGGGGGTTTTCATACGAGCAGTACTTC
>TRBJ2-1|.|.|TRBV7-9
CASSPPAGAHQFF
TGTGCCAGCAGCCCCCCGGCGGGGGCGCATCAGTTCTTC
>TRBJ2-1|.|.|TRBV27
CASSLGQEPYNEQFF
TGTGCCAGCAGTTTAGGTCAGGAACCCTACAATGAGCAGTTCTTC
>TRBJ1-1|.|TRBD1|TRBV3-1/TRBV3-2
CASSQEGQGESEAFF
TGTGCCAGCAGCCAAGAGGGACAGGGGGAGAGTGAAGCTTTCTTT
>TRBJ2-2|.|.|TRBV19
CASNLQANTGELFF
TGTGCCAGTAATTTACAAGCGAACACCGGGGAGCTGTTTTTT
>TRBJ2-2|.|.|TRBV18
CASSPLAENTGELFF
TGTGCCAGCTCACCACTTGCGGAGAACACCGGGGAGCTGTTTTTT
>TRBJ1-3|.|TRBD1|TRBV5-1
CASNNRYPGQGSGDGNTIYF
TGCGCCAGCAACAATCGTTATCCGGGACAGGGTTCGGGGGACGGAAACACCATATATTTT
>TRBJ2-7|.|.|TRBV18
CASSPTGWTSANPPLYEQYF
TGTGCCAGCTCACCAACAGGATGGACGTCGGCGAACCCCCCCCTCTACGAGCAGTACTTC
>TRBJ2-7|.|TRBD1|TRBV12-3/TRBV12-4
CASSLGQPYEQYF
TGTGCCAGCAGTTTGGGACAGCCCTACGAGCAGTACTTC
>TRBJ2-3|.|TRBD2|TRBV11-2
CASSYLAGGTDTQYF
TGTGCCAGCAGCTACCTAGCGGGTGGTACAGATACGCAGTATTTT
>TRBJ2-3|.|TRBD2|TRBV7-9
CASSLRLAGPAGVQYF
TGTGCCAGCAGCTTAAGGCTAGCGGGGCCCGCCGGGGTGCAGTATTTT
>TRBJ2-1|.|.|TRBV19
CASTMGGPGNEQFF
TGTGCCAGTACCATGGGGGGGCCAGGAAATGAGCAGTTCTTC
>TRBJ2-7|once|.|TRBV6-1
CASSEDVRTFSYEQYF
TGTGCCAGCAGTGAAGATGTGCGGACATTTTCCTACGAGCAGTACTTC
>TRBJ2-1|.|.|TRBV21-1
CASSKVEREGSYNEQFF
TGTGCCAGCAGCAAAGTGGAGCGGGAGGGCTCCTACAATGAGCAGTTCTTC
>TRBJ2-1|.|.|TRBV30
CAWSLVDEQFF
TGTGCCTGGAGTCTAGTCGATGAGCAGTTCTTC
>TRBJ1-6|.|TRBD1|TRBV10-2
CASSGPGQGTSPLHF
TGCGCCAGCAGTGGTCCGGGACAGGGGACTTCACCCCTCCACTTT
>TRBJ2-5|few|.|TRBV28
CASSFRERITETQYF
TGTGCCAGCAGTTTCCGCGAGCGTATCACGGAGACCCAGTACTTC